This entry lists 16 T cell receptor beta chains sequenced from one sample in a study of CXCR3-negative and CXCR3-positive naive CD8 T cells. Study findings and constraints: CXCR3-positive naive cells carried more hydrophobic TRB CDR3s than CXCR3-negative ones.

The method, 5' RACE with UMI labels, was used to prepare the TRB cDNA libraries. TCRdb re-called the 5' RACE reads; one entry per CDR3 protein, DNA not given. Its table lists about 130,000 distinct CDR3 sequences. Their antigens are not known. Sequenced input: naive CXCR3+ CD8+ T cells from blood. This sample's subset: CD45RO-CCR7+CD27+CD95- naive CD8+ T cells expressing CXCR3 (TNR3+). The source of these receptors is a human donor in good health. Some clones in this sample may be carry-over from other donors' samples.

This rearrangement joins TRBV5-5 to TRBJ2-7; there is no DNA to check the TCRdb D call of TRBD1. This CDR3 has 14 residues. CDR1 and CDR2 from the germline V gene are SGHKS and YYEKEE (reference sequence). The CDR3 sequence is CASRLGAGPYEQYF.

V gene TRBV7-9 combines with J gene TRBJ2-1; the D call from TCRdb, TRBD2, cannot be confirmed without DNA. From germline, CDR1 is SEHNR and CDR2 FQNEAQ (reference sequence). This CDR3 has 12 amino acids. The CDR3 reads CASSLAAGEQFF.

The chain carries TRBV19 and TRBJ2-1. The germline V gene has CDR1 LNHDA and CDR2 SQIVND (reference sequence). The CDR3 is 13 amino acids. This chain's CDR3 is CASSIMSPNEQFF.

The CDR3 spells CASSYGVARMDEQFF. This chain links TRBV6-5 with TRBJ2-1; no DNA is available, so the TRBD1 call from TCRdb remains unchecked. This CDR3 comprises 15 residues. Looked up from germline, CDR1 is MNHEY and CDR2 is SVGAGI.

V gene TRBV5-5 combines with J gene TRBJ2-4; checking the TCRdb D call of TRBD1 is not possible without DNA. The CDR3 is 14 residues long. The germline CDR1 and CDR2 sequences are SGHKS and YYEKEE (reference sequence). This chain's CDR3 is CASSRTGAENIQYF.

The V gene is TRBV29-1, the J gene TRBJ1-1. The CDR3 sequence is 16 residues long. CDR1 and CDR2 from the germline V gene are SQVTM and ANQGSEA. CDR3 protein: CSVEGRIEGPNTEAFF.

V and J are TRBV27 and TRBJ2-7; TCRdb gives TRBD2 as the D gene, but with no DNA this cannot be confirmed. The CDR3 is 19 residues long. Per germline, CDR1 MNHEY and CDR2 SMNVEV (reference sequence). The chain's CDR3 is CASSLSSSSGGSTSGEQYF.

The rearrangement joins TRBV12-3 or TRBV12-4 to TRBJ2-7; absent DNA, TCRdb's TRBD1 call cannot be checked. The CDR3 is 14 amino acids. CDR3 region: CASSLRQGATVQYF.

The chain recombines TRBV6-6 with TRBJ2-6; the D gene TCRdb calls, TRBD2, cannot be checked with no DNA. The CDR3 totals 18 residues. In germline, CDR1 is MNHNY, CDR2 SVGAGI (reference sequence). CDR3 amino acids: CASSYSGLVPSGANVLTF.

V gene TRBV4-1 combines with J gene TRBJ2-7; no DNA is available, so the TRBD1 call from TCRdb remains unchecked. Germline CDR1 is MGHRA and CDR2 is YSYEKL. The CDR3 runs to 17 residues. The CDR3 protein is CASSQELNGYPPYEQYF.

CDR3 loop: CASSYAWDREETQYF. The chain is built from TRBV6-2 or TRBV6-3 and TRBJ2-5; the D call of TRBD1 rests on TCRdb alone, since no DNA is present to check it. This CDR3 spans 15 amino acids. Germline loops: CDR1 MNHEY, CDR2 SVGEGT.

This CDR3 reads CASSQTYYEQYF. The rearrangement links TRBV2 to TRBJ2-7. Germline V gene sequence: CDR1 SNHLY, CDR2 FYNNEI. This CDR3 spans 12 amino acids.

The chain links TRBV14 to TRBJ1-1; TCRdb gives TRBD1 as the D gene, but with no DNA this cannot be confirmed. The CDR3 covers 17 residues. Germline CDR1 reads SGHDN; CDR2 reads FVKESK. CDR3 loop: CASSPKPGQGMNTEAFF.

The chain joins TRBV7-9 to TRBJ1-1; the D call from TCRdb, TRBD1, cannot be confirmed without DNA. Germline V gives CDR1 SEHNR, CDR2 FQNEAQ (reference sequence). There are 15 residues in the CDR3. CDR3 residues: CASSFMQQGNTEAFF.

The chain couples TRBV14 to TRBJ1-2; no DNA is available, so the TRBD1 call from TCRdb remains unchecked. There are 14 residues in the CDR3. Germline CDR1 is SGHDN and CDR2 is FVKESK. This CDR3 reads CASSQDWGEDGYTF.

The chain uses TRBV12-3 or TRBV12-4 and TRBJ1-5. This CDR3 is built from 14 residues. CDR3 sequence reads: CASSLLAENQPQHF.